These T cell receptor beta chains were read from a single sample in a study of blood T cell repertoires in COVID-19. Sequencing was performed with immunoSEQ multiplex PCR; in TCRdb, only in-frame clones are kept and a portion is missing. The sample contains approximately 94,000 clones, approximately 80% of which appear only once. Sample: peripheral blood. The source of these receptors is a woman aged 70-85 years with acute or convalescent COVID-19. CDR3s include the opening cysteine and the closing phenylalanine or tryptophan. The order of the fields is clone size, V gene, J gene, D gene, CDR3 protein, CDR3 DNA. D genes are given only for firm matches. Not every row has a clone size; where given, it reads once, few, many or a size class.

clone_size: .; v_call: TRBV5-1; j_call: TRBJ1-2; d_call: TRBD1; cdr3_aa: CASSLGQGVLNGGYTF; cdr3_nt: TGCGCCAGCAGCTTGGGCCAGGGGGTCCTAAACGGTGGCTACACCTTC
clone_size: .; v_call: TRBV19; j_call: TRBJ1-1; d_call: TRBD1; cdr3_aa: CASLQGQGARNTEAFF; cdr3_nt: TGTGCCAGCCTCCAAGGACAGGGGGCCAGGAACACTGAAGCTTTCTTT
clone_size: .; v_call: TRBV6-1; j_call: TRBJ2-3; d_call: TRBD1; cdr3_aa: CASSGTGTPPADTQYF; cdr3_nt: TGTGCCAGCAGTGGGACAGGGACACCGCCCGCAGATACGCAGTATTTT
clone_size: once; v_call: TRBV10-3; j_call: TRBJ2-1; d_call: .; cdr3_aa: CAISESEGDYNEQFF; cdr3_nt: TGTGCCATCAGTGAGTCGGAGGGAGACTACAATGAGCAGTTCTTC
clone_size: .; v_call: TRBV9; j_call: TRBJ2-4; d_call: .; cdr3_aa: CASSPSIAKNIQYF; cdr3_nt: TGTGCCAGCAGCCCGAGTATAGCCAAAAACATTCAGTACTTC
clone_size: .; v_call: TRBV5-8; j_call: TRBJ1-1; d_call: TRBD1; cdr3_aa: CASSLGDRNTEAFF; cdr3_nt: TGTGCCAGCAGCTTGGGGGACAGGAACACTGAAGCTTTCTTT
clone_size: .; v_call: TRBV29-1; j_call: TRBJ2-2; d_call: .; cdr3_aa: CSVVSGSSNTGELFF; cdr3_nt: TGCAGCGTAGTCTCAGGGTCATCAAACACCGGGGAGCTGTTTTTT
clone_size: once; v_call: TRBV10-3; j_call: TRBJ1-2; d_call: .; cdr3_aa: CATRNDSLYGYTF; cdr3_nt: TGTGCCACGCGCAACGACAGTCTCTATGGCTACACCTTC
clone_size: .; v_call: TRBV5-1; j_call: TRBJ2-7; d_call: TRBD1; cdr3_aa: CASSPGQGASYEQYF; cdr3_nt: TGCGCCAGCAGCCCCGGTCAGGGGGCCTCCTACGAGCAGTACTTC
clone_size: .; v_call: TRBV20-1; j_call: TRBJ1-2; d_call: .; cdr3_aa: CSASTGGYGYTF; cdr3_nt: TGCAGTGCTAGTACCGGGGGCTATGGCTACACCTTC
clone_size: once; v_call: TRBV5-1; j_call: TRBJ2-6; d_call: TRBD1; cdr3_aa: CASSLGQGASGANVLTF; cdr3_nt: TGCGCCAGCAGCTTGGGGCAGGGGGCCTCGGGGGCCAACGTCCTGACTTTC
clone_size: few; v_call: TRBV11-3; j_call: TRBJ2-5; d_call: TRBD2; cdr3_aa: CASSLVSGGLQYF; cdr3_nt: TGTGCCAGCAGCTTAGTTAGCGGGGGACTTCAGTACTTC
clone_size: .; v_call: TRBV18; j_call: TRBJ1-2; d_call: .; cdr3_aa: CASSPEAYGYTF; cdr3_nt: TGTGCCAGCTCACCGGAGGCCTATGGCTACACCTTC
clone_size: .; v_call: TRBV3-1/TRBV3-2; j_call: TRBJ1-1; d_call: .; cdr3_aa: CASSLLETEAFF; cdr3_nt: TGTGCCAGCAGCCTGCTTGAGACTGAAGCTTTCTTT
clone_size: once; v_call: TRBV7-9; j_call: TRBJ1-1; d_call: .; cdr3_aa: CASSLGVSTEAFF; cdr3_nt: TGTGCCAGCAGCTTAGGAGTGTCCACTGAAGCTTTCTTT
clone_size: .; v_call: TRBV7-3; j_call: TRBJ2-4; d_call: .; cdr3_aa: CASSPLEGGIQYF; cdr3_nt: TGTGCCAGCAGCCCCCTGGAGGGAGGCATTCAGTACTTC
clone_size: once; v_call: TRBV7-2; j_call: TRBJ2-2; d_call: .; cdr3_aa: CASSFYSPNTGELFF; cdr3_nt: TGTGCCAGCAGCTTCTACAGCCCGAACACCGGGGAGCTGTTTTTT
clone_size: .; v_call: TRBV7-3; j_call: TRBJ2-1; d_call: .; cdr3_aa: CASSLSGNEQFF; cdr3_nt: TGTGCCAGCAGCTTATCGGGTAATGAGCAGTTCTTC
clone_size: once; v_call: TRBV7-3; j_call: TRBJ2-1; d_call: .; cdr3_aa: CASSLRLGGPYNEQFF; cdr3_nt: TGTGCCAGCAGCTTAAGGTTGGGGGGGCCCTACAATGAGCAGTTCTTC
clone_size: .; v_call: TRBV4-2; j_call: TRBJ2-3; d_call: .; cdr3_aa: CASSQDGQLRTDTQYF; cdr3_nt: TGTGCCAGCAGCCAGGATGGACAGTTGAGGACAGATACGCAGTATTTT
clone_size: .; v_call: TRBV5-4; j_call: TRBJ2-1; d_call: TRBD2; cdr3_aa: CASSSSGTGYNEQFF; cdr3_nt: TGTGCCAGCAGCAGTAGCGGGACGGGCTACAATGAGCAGTTCTTC
clone_size: .; v_call: TRBV3-1/TRBV3-2; j_call: TRBJ1-2; d_call: TRBD1; cdr3_aa: CASSPGSGQGRYGYTF; cdr3_nt: TGTGCCAGCAGCCCTGGCTCGGGACAGGGGCGATATGGCTACACCTTC
clone_size: .; v_call: TRBV6-1; j_call: TRBJ2-3; d_call: .; cdr3_aa: CASSVASRGTDTQYF; cdr3_nt: TGTGCCAGCAGTGTAGCGTCTCGCGGCACAGATACGCAGTATTTT
clone_size: .; v_call: TRBV29-1; j_call: TRBJ2-2; d_call: TRBD1; cdr3_aa: CSVGRGGAPGELFF; cdr3_nt: TGCAGCGTTGGGAGAGGGGGCGCCCCCGGGGAGCTGTTTTTT
clone_size: .; v_call: TRBV19; j_call: TRBJ2-3; d_call: TRBD2; cdr3_aa: CASSQTSGGAFNTQYF; cdr3_nt: TGTGCCAGTAGTCAGACTAGCGGGGGGGCCTTTAATACGCAGTATTTT
clone_size: .; v_call: TRBV5-1; j_call: TRBJ2-7; d_call: TRBD1; cdr3_aa: CASGTGEAYEQYF; cdr3_nt: TGCGCCAGTGGGACAGGGGAGGCCTACGAGCAGTACTTC
clone_size: .; v_call: TRBV5-8; j_call: TRBJ2-5; d_call: .; cdr3_aa: CASSLQPHQETQYF; cdr3_nt: TGTGCCAGCAGCTTACAGCCGCACCAAGAGACCCAGTACTTC
clone_size: .; v_call: TRBV7-2; j_call: TRBJ2-2; d_call: .; cdr3_aa: CASSLATGTGELFF; cdr3_nt: TGTGCCAGCAGCTTAGCGACTGGGACCGGGGAGCTGTTTTTT
clone_size: .; v_call: TRBV6-5; j_call: TRBJ2-5; d_call: TRBD1; cdr3_aa: CASSYGSGGSETQYF; cdr3_nt: TGTGCCAGCAGTTACGGGTCAGGGGGATCGGAGACCCAGTACTTC
clone_size: .; v_call: TRBV11-2; j_call: TRBJ2-7; d_call: .; cdr3_aa: CASSLNGGQTYEQYF; cdr3_nt: TGTGCCAGCAGCTTAAACGGGGGGCAAACCTACGAGCAGTACTTC
clone_size: .; v_call: TRBV5-1; j_call: TRBJ1-3; d_call: .; cdr3_aa: CASSGGSYSGNTIYF; cdr3_nt: TGCGCCAGCAGCGGCGGGTCGTACTCTGGAAACACCATATATTTT